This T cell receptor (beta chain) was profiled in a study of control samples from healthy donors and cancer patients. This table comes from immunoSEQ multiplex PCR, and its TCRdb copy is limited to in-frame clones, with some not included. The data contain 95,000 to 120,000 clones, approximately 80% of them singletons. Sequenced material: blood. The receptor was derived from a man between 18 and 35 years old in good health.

The CDR3 reads CASSQQRRGGQETQYF. CDR3 DNA sequence: TGCGCCAGCAGCCAACAACGACGGGGGGGCCAAGAGACCCAGTACTTC. This sequence joins TRBV4-1 and TRBJ2-5; 8 nucleotides line up with TRBD2. This CDR3 region has 16 residues. Germline CDR1 and CDR2: MGHRA and YSYEKL. With V trimmed by 2 bases and J by 1 base, 6 bases remained unmatched.